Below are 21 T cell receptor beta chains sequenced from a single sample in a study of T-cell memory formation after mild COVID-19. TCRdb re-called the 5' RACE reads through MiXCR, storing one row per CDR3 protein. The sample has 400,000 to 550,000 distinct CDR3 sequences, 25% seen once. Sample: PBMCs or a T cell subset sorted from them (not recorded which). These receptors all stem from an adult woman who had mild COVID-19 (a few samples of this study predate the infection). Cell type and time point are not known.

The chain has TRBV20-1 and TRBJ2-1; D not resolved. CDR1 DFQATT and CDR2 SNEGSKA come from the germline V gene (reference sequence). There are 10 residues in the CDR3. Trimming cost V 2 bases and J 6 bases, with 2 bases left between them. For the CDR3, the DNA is TGCAGTGCTAGACGCAATGAGCAGTTCTTC. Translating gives CSARRNEQFF.

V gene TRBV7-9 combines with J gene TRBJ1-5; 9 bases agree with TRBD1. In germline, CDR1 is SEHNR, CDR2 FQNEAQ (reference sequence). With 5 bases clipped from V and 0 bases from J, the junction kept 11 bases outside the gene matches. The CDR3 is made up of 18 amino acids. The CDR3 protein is CASSPEGQGGYSNQPQHF. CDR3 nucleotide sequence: TGTGCCAGCAGCCCGGAGGGACAGGGCGGCTATAGCAATCAGCCCCAGCATTTT.

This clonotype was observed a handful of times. The CDR3 protein is CASSDPGLAAYNEQFF. CDR3 nucleotide sequence: TGTGCCAGCAGCGACCCGGGACTAGCGGCCTACAATGAGCAGTTCTTC. This chain uses TRBV7-2 with TRBJ2-1; TRBD2 agrees at 11 bases. J gave up 2 bases and V 5 bases, and 5 bases lay outside the gene matches. Germline CDR1 SGHTA, CDR2 FQGNSA. The CDR3 contains 16 residues.

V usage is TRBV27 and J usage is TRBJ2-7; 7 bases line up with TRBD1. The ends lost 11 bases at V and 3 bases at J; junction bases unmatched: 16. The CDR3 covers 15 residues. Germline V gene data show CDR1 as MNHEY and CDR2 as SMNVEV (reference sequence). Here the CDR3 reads CASAVGIGGFYEQYF. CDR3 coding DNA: TGTGCCTCAGCAGTTGGAATAGGGGGCTTCTACGAGCAGTACTTC.

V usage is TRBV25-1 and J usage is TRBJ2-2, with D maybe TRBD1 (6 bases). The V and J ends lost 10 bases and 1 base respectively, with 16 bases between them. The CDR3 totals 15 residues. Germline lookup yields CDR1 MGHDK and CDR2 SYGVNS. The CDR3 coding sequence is TGTGCCACCCTGAGGACAGCCCAGAACACCGGGGAGCTGTTTTTT. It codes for CATLRTAQNTGELFF.

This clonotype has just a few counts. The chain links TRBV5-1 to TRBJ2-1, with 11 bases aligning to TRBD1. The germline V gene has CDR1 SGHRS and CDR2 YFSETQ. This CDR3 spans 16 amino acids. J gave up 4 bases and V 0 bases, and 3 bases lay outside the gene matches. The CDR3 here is CASSLGTGGWYNEQFF. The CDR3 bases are TGCGCCAGCAGCTTGGGGACAGGGGGCTGGTACAATGAGCAGTTCTTC.

Here the CDR3 reads CASSRQGVVVAGSTDTQYF. CDR3 in DNA: TGTGCCAGCAGTCGACAGGGAGTAGTGGTTGCGGGGTCCACAGATACGCAGTATTTT. This rearrangement joins TRBV12-3 or TRBV12-4 to TRBJ2-3, with a possible D match to TRBD1 (7 bases). The CDR3 loop spans 19 amino acids. V lost 5 bases, J lost 2 bases, and 26 bases lay in between.

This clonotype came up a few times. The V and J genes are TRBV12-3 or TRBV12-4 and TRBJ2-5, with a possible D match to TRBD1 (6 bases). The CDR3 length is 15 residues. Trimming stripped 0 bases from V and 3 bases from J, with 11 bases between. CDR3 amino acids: CASSLAGALEETQYF. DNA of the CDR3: TGTGCCAGCAGTTTAGCGGGGGCCCTGGAAGAGACCCAGTACTTC.

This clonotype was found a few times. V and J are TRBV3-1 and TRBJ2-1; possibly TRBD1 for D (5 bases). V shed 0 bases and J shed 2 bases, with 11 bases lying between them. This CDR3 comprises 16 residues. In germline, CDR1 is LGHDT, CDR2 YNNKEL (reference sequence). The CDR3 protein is CASSQEGMGPYNEQFF. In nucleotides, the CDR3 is TGTGCCAGCAGCCAAGAAGGTATGGGGCCCTACAATGAGCAGTTCTTC.

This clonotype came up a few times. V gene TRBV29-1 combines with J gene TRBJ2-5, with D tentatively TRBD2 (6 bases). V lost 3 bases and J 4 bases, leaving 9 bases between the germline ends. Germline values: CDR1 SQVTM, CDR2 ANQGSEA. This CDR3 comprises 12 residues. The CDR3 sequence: CSVEFGGETQYF. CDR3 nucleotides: TGCAGCGTTGAGTTCGGGGGAGAGACCCAGTACTTC.

For the CDR3, the DNA is TGTGCCAGCTCACCACCTTACTACACAGATACGCAGTATTTT. Translated: CASSPPYYTDTQYF. The chain links TRBV18 to TRBJ2-3; no definite D call. The CDR3 contains 14 residues. CDR1 and CDR2 (germline): KGHSH, LQKENI. The germline V and J ends were trimmed by 0 bases and 2 bases, with 6 bases remaining between them.

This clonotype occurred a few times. CDR3 DNA sequence: TGCGCCAGCAGCCAACTCCAGGGGATCATTCAGTACTTC. It specifies CASSQLQGIIQYF. The gene calls are TRBV4-1 and TRBJ2-4, with a possible D match to TRBD1 (6 bases). V lost 2 bases to trimming and J lost 9 bases, with 11 bases between them. CDR1 and CDR2 (germline): MGHRA, YSYEKL. This CDR3 is built from 13 residues.

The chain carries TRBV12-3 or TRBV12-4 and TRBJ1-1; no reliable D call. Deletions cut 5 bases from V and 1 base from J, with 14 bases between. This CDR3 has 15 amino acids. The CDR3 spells CASSGHGPRNTEAFF. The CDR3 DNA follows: TGTGCCAGCAGTGGTCACGGGCCACGGAACACTGAAGCTTTCTTT.

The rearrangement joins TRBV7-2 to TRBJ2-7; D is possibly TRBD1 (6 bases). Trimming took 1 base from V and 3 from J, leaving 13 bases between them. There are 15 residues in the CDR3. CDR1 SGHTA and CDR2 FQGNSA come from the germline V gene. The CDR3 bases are TGTGCCAGCAGCTTAGGGGCAGGGGCTAACTACGAGCAGTACTTC. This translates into CASSLGAGANYEQYF.

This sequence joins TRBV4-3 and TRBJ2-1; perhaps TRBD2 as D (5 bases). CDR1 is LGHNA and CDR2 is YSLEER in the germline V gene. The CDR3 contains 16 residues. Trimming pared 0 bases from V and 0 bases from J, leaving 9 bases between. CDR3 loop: CASSQDPGNSYNEQFF. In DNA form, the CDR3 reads TGCGCCAGCAGCCAAGATCCCGGGAACTCCTACAATGAGCAGTTCTTC.

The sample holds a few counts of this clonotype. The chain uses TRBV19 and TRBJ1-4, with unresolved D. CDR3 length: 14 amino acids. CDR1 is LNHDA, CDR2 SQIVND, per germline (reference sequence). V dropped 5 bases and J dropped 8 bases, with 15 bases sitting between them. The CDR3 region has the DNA TGTGCCAGTAGTCCAACCTATGAAGGCGAAAAACTGTTTTTT. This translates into CASSPTYEGEKLFF.

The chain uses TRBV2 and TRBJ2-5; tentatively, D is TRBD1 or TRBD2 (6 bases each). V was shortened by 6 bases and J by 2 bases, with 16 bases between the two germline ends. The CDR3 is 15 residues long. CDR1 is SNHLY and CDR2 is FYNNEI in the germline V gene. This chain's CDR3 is CASSADRGGQETQYF. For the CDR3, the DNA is TGTGCCAGCAGCGCTGACCGAGGGGGGCAAGAGACCCAGTACTTC.

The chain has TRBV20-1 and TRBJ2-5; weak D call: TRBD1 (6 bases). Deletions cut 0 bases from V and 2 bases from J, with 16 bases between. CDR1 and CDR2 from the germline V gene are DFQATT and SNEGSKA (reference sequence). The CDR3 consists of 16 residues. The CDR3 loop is CSARDLGRGTQETQYF. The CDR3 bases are TGCAGTGCTAGAGATCTGGGCAGGGGAACGCAAGAGACCCAGTACTTC.

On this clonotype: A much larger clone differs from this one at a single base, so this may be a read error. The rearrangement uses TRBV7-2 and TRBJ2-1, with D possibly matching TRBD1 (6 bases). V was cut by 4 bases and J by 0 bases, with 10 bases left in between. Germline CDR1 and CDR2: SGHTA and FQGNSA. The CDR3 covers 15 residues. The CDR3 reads CASSSDRSSYNEQFF. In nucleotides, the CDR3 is TGTGCCAGCAGCTCAGACAGGAGCTCCTACAATGAGCAGTTCTTC.

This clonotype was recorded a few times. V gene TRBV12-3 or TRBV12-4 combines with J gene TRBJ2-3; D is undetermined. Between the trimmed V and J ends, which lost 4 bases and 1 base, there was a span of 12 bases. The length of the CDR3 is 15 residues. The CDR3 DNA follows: TGTGCCAGCAGTTGGACGGAACCCGGCACAGATACGCAGTATTTT. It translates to CASSWTEPGTDTQYF.

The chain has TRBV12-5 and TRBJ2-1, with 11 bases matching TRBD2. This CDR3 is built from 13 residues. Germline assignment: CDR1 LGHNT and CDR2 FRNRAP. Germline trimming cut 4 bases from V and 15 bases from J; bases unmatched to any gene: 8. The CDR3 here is CASGSSGGRVTFF. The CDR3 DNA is TGTGCTAGTGGTTCTAGCGGGGGGCGAGTTACGTTCTTC.